These 20 T cell receptor beta chains originate from one sample sequenced in a study of cytomegalovirus exposure and HLA in healthy donors. Both 60 Vbeta primers and 13 Jbeta primers went into the PCR. Here immunoSEQ multiplex PCR was the method, and the copy in TCRdb shows in-frame clones only, minus some. The table has about 300,000 clones, roughly 90% seen once; the top ten hold around 3.7%. Sequencing input: PBMCs. These receptors were collected from a man in his forties in good health and CMV-seropositive.

The chain uses TRBV19 and TRBJ2-2, with unresolved D. The CDR3 runs 12 residues. Germline CDR1 LNHDA, CDR2 SQIVND (reference sequence). V was cut by 10 bases and J by 14 bases, with 20 bases left in between. This CDR3 reads CATTIGGGSLFF. The DNA for the CDR3 is TGTGCCACCACTATCGGCGGTGGGTCCCTGTTTTTT.

V gene TRBV11-2 combines with J gene TRBJ1-4; unclear D gene. Deletions cut 4 bases from V and 4 bases from J, with 10 bases between. CDR3 length: 14 residues. Germline loops: CDR1 SGHAT, CDR2 FQNNGV. The CDR3 DNA follows: TGTGCCAGCAGCTCTCCGGGGATTAATGAAAAACTGTTTTTT. Amino acids: CASSSPGINEKLFF.

This rearrangement joins TRBV28 to TRBJ1-1; D may be TRBD1 (5 bases). The CDR3 length is 14 residues. Between the trimmed V and J ends, which lost 7 bases and 4 bases, there was a span of 16 bases. Germline assignment: CDR1 MDHEN and CDR2 SYDVKM. CDR3: CASTIGGSSTEAFF. The CDR3 coding sequence is TGTGCCAGCACCATCGGGGGGAGTAGCACTGAAGCTTTCTTT.

The CDR3: CAWSVGGDRAQHF. The CDR3 DNA reads TGTGCCTGGAGTGTAGGGGGGGATCGGGCCCAGCATTTT. The chain links TRBV30 to TRBJ1-5, with a tentative D call TRBD1 (6 bases). CDR1 GTSNPN and CDR2 SVGIG come from the germline V gene (reference sequence). The CDR3 loop spans 13 amino acids. V was trimmed by 0 bases and J by 11 bases, leaving 14 bases between them.

This clone has only one observation. The chain links TRBV27 to TRBJ2-1; perhaps TRBD1 as D (5 bases). The CDR3 totals 14 residues. Looked up from germline, CDR1 is MNHEY and CDR2 is SMNVEV (reference sequence). The V end lost 1 base, the J end lost 3 bases, and 7 bases lay between the germline ends. CDR3 sequence: CASSLLTGYNEQFF. The CDR3 DNA reads as TGTGCCAGCAGTTTATTAACAGGCTACAATGAGCAGTTCTTC.

The V gene is TRBV7-9, the J gene TRBJ1-2; 7 bases line up with TRBD1. V dropped 8 bases and J dropped 0; count of bases not matched to a gene: 3. The CDR3 is 13 residues long. Germline V gives CDR1 SEHNR, CDR2 FQNEAQ (reference sequence). CDR3 coding DNA: TGTGCCAGCGGGACAGAAGCTAACTATGGCTACACCTTC. It encodes CASGTEANYGYTF.

The genes are TRBV28 and TRBJ1-5; 8 nucleotides agree with TRBD1. The CDR3 covers 15 residues. Germline V gene lookup returns CDR1 MDHEN and CDR2 SYDVKM. Trimming removed 6 bases from V and 5 bases from J; junction bases left unmatched: 9. CDR3 sequence: CASRNRTGWYQPQHF. In nucleotides, the CDR3 is TGTGCCAGCAGAAACCGGACAGGGTGGTATCAGCCCCAGCATTTT.

This chain uses TRBV2 with TRBJ1-5, with 9 bases matching TRBD1. V was pared by 7 bases and J by 5 bases, with 3 bases of the junction left unmatched. Looked up from germline, CDR1 is SNHLY and CDR2 is FYNNEI. This CDR3 contains 13 residues. The CDR3 loop reads CASNTGGYQPQHF. CDR3 DNA sequence: TGTGCCAGCAATACAGGGGGCTATCAGCCCCAGCATTTT.

The chain employs TRBV2 and TRBJ2-7, with 7 bases identical to TRBD1. CDR1 and CDR2 from the germline V gene are SNHLY and FYNNEI. The CDR3 contains 14 residues. V shed 6 bases and J 4 bases; nucleotides not matched to a gene: 9. DNA for the CDR3: TGTGCCAGCAGCGTCGAGGGCAGGGGGTACGAGCAGTACTTC. Translated: CASSVEGRGYEQYF.

This clone was seen only once. This rearrangement joins TRBV7-9 to TRBJ2-2; D is possibly TRBD2 (5 bases). The V end was cut by 5 bases, the J end by 5 bases, with 9 bases between. Germline-derived CDR1 and CDR2 are SEHNR and FQNEAQ (reference sequence). The CDR3 extends over 13 amino acids. CDR3 loop: CASSRLSTGELFF. DNA for the CDR3: TGTGCCAGCAGCCGACTATCTACCGGGGAGCTGTTTTTT.

This clone came up a few times. This rearrangement joins TRBV5-8 to TRBJ1-5; 12 positions agree with TRBD1. CDR3 size: 15 residues. The J segment lost 7 bases and the V segment lost 2 bases, leaving 4 bases of the junction unmatched. The germline V gene encodes CDR1 SGHTS and CDR2 YDEGEE. The CDR3 reads CASSLGTGGGQPQHF. In DNA, the CDR3 is TGTGCCAGCAGCTTAGGGACAGGGGGCGGGCAGCCCCAGCATTTT.

This clone was detected once. V is TRBV7-9 and J is TRBJ2-5, with 9 nucleotides matching TRBD1. V dropped 5 bases and J dropped 5; count of bases not matched to a gene: 6. The CDR3 is 14 amino acids. Germline lookup yields CDR1 SEHNR and CDR2 FQNEAQ (reference sequence). The CDR3 loop reads CASSAGQGRETQYF. The CDR3 nucleotides read TGTGCCAGCAGCGCCGGACAGGGGCGGGAGACCCAGTACTTC.

CDR3 DNA: TGTGCCAGCAGTCTGTTTACGGGAGAGGGCAATGAGCAGTTCTTC. Amino acid sequence: CASSLFTGEGNEQFF. This rearrangement joins TRBV27 to TRBJ2-1; D is perhaps TRBD2 (6 bases). Germline V gives CDR1 MNHEY, CDR2 SMNVEV (reference sequence). CDR3 length: 15 amino acids. The V end lost 5 bases, the J end lost 6 bases, and 17 bases lay between the germline ends.

This clone was recorded a few times. The chain combines TRBV9 with TRBJ2-3; 7 bases map to TRBD2. The J segment lost 2 bases and the V segment lost 4 bases, leaving 10 bases of the junction unmatched. Germline CDR1 SGDLS, CDR2 YYNGEE. The CDR3 spans 16 residues. DNA of the CDR3: TGTGCCAGCAGCATACGGGGGGAGAAGGCCACAGATACGCAGTATTTT. The encoded protein is CASSIRGEKATDTQYF.

V is TRBV5-1 and J is TRBJ2-1; 16 nucleotides agree with TRBD2. V shed 3 bases and J 15 bases; nucleotides not matched to a gene: 6. Looked up from germline, CDR1 is SGHRS and CDR2 is YFSETQ. The CDR3 sequence is 14 residues long. The CDR3 protein is CASSSGTSGGVWFF. For the CDR3, the DNA is TGCGCCAGCAGCTCAGGGACTAGCGGGGGGGTGTGGTTCTTC.

The chain is built from TRBV19 and TRBJ2-1; 13 nucleotides line up with TRBD2. This CDR3 has 19 amino acids. The V gene end was trimmed by 1 base and the J gene end by 9 bases; junction bases not matched to a gene: 15. Germline V CDR1 and CDR2: LNHDA, SQIVND (reference sequence). CDR3 amino acids: CASSIAARLAGGPLREQFF. DNA for the CDR3: TGTGCCAGTAGTATAGCCGCTCGACTAGCGGGAGGCCCCCTCCGTGAGCAGTTCTTC.

The chain recombines TRBV7-9 with TRBJ2-1; D gene unclear. The CDR3 spans 16 residues. The germline CDR1 and CDR2 sequences are SEHNR and FQNEAQ (reference sequence). Trimming removed 5 bases at V and 0 bases at J, with 14 bases between. Written as DNA, the CDR3 is TGTGCCAGCAGCCATTCTGTGAGAACCTCCTACAATGAGCAGTTCTTC. Translating gives CASSHSVRTSYNEQFF. The full variable domain, its missing parts supplied by reference TRBV7-9 and TRBJ2-1, is DTGVSQNPRHKITKRGQNVTFRCDPISEHNRLYWYRQTLGQGPEFLTYFQNEAQLEKSRLLSDRFSAERPKGSFSTLEIQRTEQGDSAMYLCASSHSVRTSYNEQFFGPGTRLTVL.

The count of this clone is one. The rearrangement uses TRBV7-9 and TRBJ1-6, with 7 bases that match TRBD1. V lost 7 bases to trimming and J lost 6 bases; unmatched junction nucleotides: 9. The CDR3 sequence is 15 residues long. Germline V gene lookup returns CDR1 SEHNR and CDR2 FQNEAQ (reference sequence). This CDR3 is CASNGPGQTNSPLHF. CDR3 DNA sequence: TGTGCCAGCAATGGGCCGGGACAGACTAATTCACCCCTCCACTTT.

V is TRBV7-2 and J is TRBJ1-5, with TRBD1 matching 7 bases. The germline V gene encodes CDR1 SGHTA and CDR2 FQGNSA. The CDR3 is 17 residues long. J was trimmed by 0 bases and V by 5 bases; bases with no gene match: 10. The CDR3 loop is CASSARGRGTSNQPQHF. The CDR3 DNA reads as TGTGCCAGCAGCGCCCGTGGCAGGGGGACTAGCAATCAGCCCCAGCATTTT.

The chain uses TRBV7-2 and TRBJ2-7; D possibly corresponds to TRBD1 (7 bases). The germline V and J ends were trimmed by 3 bases and 2 bases, with 23 bases remaining between them. The CDR3 spans 18 residues. Per the germline V gene, CDR1 is SGHTA and CDR2 is FQGNSA. The CDR3 DNA reads TGTGCCAGCAGCTTCTACAGGGGTCTTCGGGGGCTAACCTACGAGCAGTACTTC. Translated, it gives CASSFYRGLRGLTYEQYF.